The source of this T cell receptor (beta chain) is a study of shared clonotypes between healthy human individuals. Overall study context: Donor composition was a couple of women and a few men, aged 18 to 49. Points from the study as a whole: Sharing across four donors was highest in naive CD4 (roughly 5%) and lowest in memory CD8 (about 0.4%).

Only in-frame clones appear in the TCRdb table, and some are missing; sequencing was by immunoSEQ multiplex PCR. The table records over a million clones, 70% to 80% of them present only once. The split of CD4+ cells yielded CD45RA+ naive and CD45RA-negative memory subsets. This CDR3 region has 12 residues. Between the trimmed V and J ends, which lost 5 bases and 7 bases, there was a span of 8 bases. Germline values: CDR1 MDHEN, CDR2 SYDVKM. With regard to this clone: Its antigen is not known.

This receptor was taken from a young man in good health. V gene TRBV28 combines with J gene TRBJ1-4, with D possibly matching TRBD1 (6 bases). Sequencing was done on a sample of memory CD4+ T cells sorted from blood. Subset: CD45RA-negative fraction. For the CDR3, the DNA is TGTGCCAGCAGTCAGGGGAGTGAAAAACTGTTTTTT. Its protein product is CASSQGSEKLFF.